Following are 32 T cell receptor beta chains from one sample sequenced in a study of cytomegalovirus exposure and HLA in healthy donors (dated by TCRdb to about 2017). Libraries were built with the immunoSEQ multiplex PCR assay. A mixture of 60 forward primers for TCR Vbeta segments and 13 reverse primers for TCR Jbeta segments was used in the multiplex PCR. The source is immuneACCESS, and TCRdb retained only in-frame sequences with V and J called. Part of the clones is not carried over; for the studies checked, unresolved V genes explain less than half of this, and the remainder is unexplained. Present in this sample are some 150,000 clones, around 80% of which were seen just once. The top ten clonotypes cover about 4.7% of the sample. The source material was PBMCs. These receptors were obtained from a man aged 25-40 years in good health and CMV-seronegative.

The chain is built from TRBV6-5 and TRBJ1-1, with TRBD1 matching 7 bases. Germline values: CDR1 MNHEY, CDR2 SVGAGI. Losses at the gene ends were 2 bases for V and 8 bases for J; bases not matched to a gene: 5. The CDR3 totals 13 residues. The CDR3 sequence: CASSYPDRREAFF. The CDR3 coding sequence is TGTGCCAGCAGTTACCCGGACAGGAGAGAAGCTTTCTTT.

The rearrangement uses TRBV6-1 and TRBJ1-1; D is unclear. V was shortened by 6 bases and J by 3 bases, with 17 bases between the two germline ends. CDR1 MNHNS and CDR2 SASEGT come from the germline V gene. CDR3 size: 15 residues. The DNA of the CDR3 is TGTGCCAGCAGCTCTACACCCACCGGGTACACTGAAGCTTTCTTT. The encoded protein is CASSSTPTGYTEAFF.

The chain employs TRBV4-1 and TRBJ2-7; 7 bases agree with TRBD1. V was clipped by 4 bases and J by 0 bases; unmatched bases: 15. The V gene's germline CDR1 is MGHRA and CDR2 YSYEKL. The CDR3 totals 18 residues. The CDR3 sequence is CASSRALPGGVSSYEQYF. CDR3 nucleotide sequence: TGCGCCAGCAGCCGAGCCCTTCCAGGGGGTGTAAGCTCCTACGAGCAGTACTTC.

The gene calls are TRBV30 and TRBJ1-5; the D gene is possibly TRBD1 (5 bases). With 0 bases removed from V and 7 bases from J, the gap between germline ends came to 10 bases. The CDR3 runs 13 residues. Germline V gives CDR1 GTSNPN, CDR2 SVGIG (reference sequence). CDR3 loop: CAWSVRGEQPQHF. DNA for the CDR3: TGTGCCTGGAGTGTACGGGGGGAACAGCCCCAGCATTTT.

V usage is TRBV5-4 and J usage is TRBJ1-1; D is unclear. Germline V gene sequence: CDR1 SGHNT, CDR2 YYREEE (reference sequence). Trimming took off 2 bases at V and 3 bases at J, with 8 bases between the two ends. This CDR3 has 13 amino acids. CDR3 in amino acids: CASSFVSYTEAFF. For the CDR3, the DNA is TGTGCCAGCAGCTTTGTGAGCTACACTGAAGCTTTCTTT.

The chain recombines TRBV11-2 with TRBJ2-1; D might be TRBD2 (6 bases). Looked up from germline, CDR1 is SGHAT and CDR2 is FQNNGV. Trimming cost V 0 bases and J 15 bases, with 12 bases left between them. This CDR3 spans 12 amino acids. As DNA, the CDR3 is TGTGCCAGCAGCTTAGAACCGGGAGAGGTGTTCTTC. This codes for CASSLEPGEVFF.

This clone was detected a few times. V gene TRBV30 combines with J gene TRBJ1-2; the match to TRBD1 covers 7 bases. Trimming took 2 bases from V and 2 from J; bases not matched to a gene: 2. Germline-derived CDR1 and CDR2 are GTSNPN and SVGIG (reference sequence). The CDR3 length is 13 residues. The CDR3 region is CAWSRGQNYGYTF. CDR3 nucleotides: TGTGCCTGGAGTAGGGGACAGAACTATGGCTACACCTTC.

The V and J genes are TRBV5-1 and TRBJ2-1; 12 positions agree with TRBD2. The germline V gene has CDR1 SGHRS and CDR2 YFSETQ. The CDR3 loop spans 15 amino acids. The ends lost 3 bases at V and 4 bases at J; junction bases unmatched: 2. This chain's CDR3 is CASSWGTSGYNEQFF. In DNA form, the CDR3 reads TGCGCCAGCAGCTGGGGGACTAGCGGGTACAATGAGCAGTTCTTC.

V usage is TRBV6-1 and J usage is TRBJ2-7; 9 nucleotides agree with TRBD1. Germline assignment: CDR1 MNHNS and CDR2 SASEGT. The CDR3 sequence is 14 residues long. V shed 4 bases and J 3 bases; nucleotides not matched to a gene: 4. CDR3 bases: TGTGCCAGCAGTGTCCGGACAGGGGACTACGAGCAGTACTTC. Translation: CASSVRTGDYEQYF.

The chain recombines TRBV6-1 with TRBJ1-5; TRBD1 matches 9 bases. The germline gives CDR1 MNHNS, CDR2 SASEGT. This CDR3 contains 13 residues. V was clipped by 5 bases and J by 5 bases; unmatched bases: 1. In DNA, the CDR3 is TGTGCCAGCAGTCACAGGGGGCATCAGCCCCAGCATTTT. It translates to CASSHRGHQPQHF.

The chain couples TRBV30 to TRBJ2-7; TRBD1 matches 11 bases. Trimming removed 4 bases from V and 6 bases from J; junction bases left unmatched: 2. This CDR3 contains 12 residues. Germline V lookup: CDR1 GTSNPN, CDR2 SVGIG (reference sequence). The CDR3 sequence is CAWKGTGGEQYF. DNA of the CDR3: TGTGCCTGGAAGGGGACAGGGGGCGAGCAGTACTTC.

The chain uses TRBV7-9 and TRBJ1-5, with D unclear. The length of the CDR3 is 13 residues. Looked up from germline, CDR1 is SEHNR and CDR2 is FQNEAQ (reference sequence). Trimming took 1 base from V and 3 from J, leaving 4 bases between them. The CDR3 is CASSLGANQPQHF. CDR3 coding DNA: TGTGCCAGCAGCTTAGGGGCCAATCAGCCCCAGCATTTT.

The chain combines TRBV5-1 with TRBJ1-5; D unclear. The CDR3 consists of 14 residues. Trimming took 2 bases from V and 3 from J, leaving 9 bases between them. Germline CDR1 and CDR2: SGHRS and YFSETQ. CDR3 nucleotide sequence: TGCGCCAGCAGCTTAGGCGGGTACAATCAGCCCCAGCATTTT. Translating gives CASSLGGYNQPQHF. Looking up the rest from reference TRBV5-1 and TRBJ1-5 gives the full variable domain: KAGVTQTPRYLIKTRGQQVTLSCSPISGHRSVSWYQQTPGQGLQFLFEYFSETQRNKGNFPGRFSGRQFSNSRSEMNVSTLELGDSALYLCASSLGGYNQPQHFGDGTRLSIL.

The chain employs TRBV7-3 and TRBJ1-1, with a tentative D call TRBD1 (6 bases). The V gene lost 5 bases and the J gene lost 1 base, with 11 bases spanning the gap. The CDR3 covers 14 residues. The germline V gene has CDR1 SGHTA and CDR2 FQGTGA. CDR3: CASSSQGGNTEAFF. The CDR3 nucleotides are TGTGCCAGCAGCAGCCAAGGGGGGAACACTGAAGCTTTCTTT.

The V gene is TRBV29-1, the J gene TRBJ1-4; D perhaps matches TRBD1 (6 bases). The CDR3 consists of 13 residues. The V gene's germline CDR1 is SQVTM and CDR2 ANQGSEA. V lost 4 bases, J lost 7 bases, and 13 bases lay in between. The CDR3 spells CSVGEGDSEKLFF. CDR3 nucleotides: TGCAGCGTTGGGGAGGGGGATAGTGAAAAACTGTTTTTT.

V and J are TRBV23-1 and TRBJ1-1; TRBD1 matches at 9 bases. TRBV23-1 is recorded as an ORF, its role being uncertain. The ends lost 5 bases at V and 0 bases at J; junction bases unmatched: 10. CDR3 length equals 17 residues. The CDR3 protein is CASSSRDRDEMNTEAFF. CDR3 sequence (DNA): TGCGCCAGCAGTTCCAGGGACAGGGACGAGATGAACACTGAAGCTTTCTTT.

The chain joins TRBV29-1 to TRBJ1-1; D is uncertain. V shed 2 bases and J shed 6 bases, with 10 bases lying between them. CDR1 is SQVTM and CDR2 is ANQGSEA in the germline V gene. CDR3 length: 12 residues. Here the CDR3 DNA reads TGCAGCGTTGAAAAAGAGGGTGCTGAAGCTTTCTTT. Its protein is CSVEKEGAEAFF.

The chain carries TRBV30 and TRBJ2-5, with a possible D match to TRBD1 (6 bases). The CDR3 is 15 residues long. V lost 2 bases to trimming and J lost 2 bases, with 15 bases between them. Germline values: CDR1 GTSNPN, CDR2 SVGIG (reference sequence). This CDR3 is CAWSSAQGIQETQYF. CDR3 DNA sequence: TGTGCCTGGAGTTCAGCGCAGGGGATACAAGAGACCCAGTACTTC.

A few counts support this clone. The chain carries TRBV4-1 and TRBJ1-2, with TRBD1 matching over 7 bases. CDR3 length: 13 residues. Germline CDR1 MGHRA, CDR2 YSYEKL. The V and J ends lost 3 bases and 8 bases, in that order; junction bases with no gene match: 6. The CDR3: CASSQPGQQGYTF. As DNA, the CDR3 is TGCGCCAGCAGCCAGCCGGGACAGCAGGGCTACACCTTC.

In its sample, this clone was seen once. The V and J genes are TRBV6-5 and TRBJ2-7, with 7 bases fitting TRBD1. V lost 4 bases, J lost 4 bases, and 10 bases stayed unmatched. CDR1 is MNHEY, CDR2 SVGAGI, per germline. This CDR3 spans 15 amino acids. The CDR3: CASSFARDSDYEQYF. As DNA, the CDR3 is TGTGCCAGCAGTTTTGCTCGGGACAGCGATTACGAGCAGTACTTC.

This clone appeared a single time. The V and J genes are TRBV7-8 and TRBJ1-2, with 10 bases matching TRBD1. With 5 bases clipped from V and 2 bases from J, the junction kept 2 bases outside the gene matches. The CDR3 totals 14 residues. Germline CDR1 is SGHVS and CDR2 is FQNEAQ. The CDR3 DNA reads TGTGCCAGCAGCGAGGGACAGGGGAACTATGGCTACACCTTC. As protein: CASSEGQGNYGYTF.

The genes are TRBV9 and TRBJ2-5; 8 positions match TRBD2. CDR3 length: 15 amino acids. Germline values: CDR1 SGDLS, CDR2 YYNGEE. J lost 4 bases, V lost 0 bases, and 5 bases had no gene match. The CDR3 region is CASSVESGRAETQYF. The CDR3 DNA follows: TGTGCCAGCAGCGTAGAGTCCGGGAGGGCAGAGACCCAGTACTTC.

The V and J genes are TRBV28 and TRBJ1-5, with D possibly TRBD1 on 6 matching bases. The CDR3 has 18 amino acids. The germline V gene has CDR1 MDHEN and CDR2 SYDVKM. Trimming pared 1 base from V and 8 bases from J, leaving 24 bases between. CDR3 amino acids: CASSLFRARGSKEEPQHF. The CDR3 DNA reads TGTGCCAGCAGTTTATTCCGTGCAAGGGGGTCAAAGGAGGAGCCCCAGCATTTT.

V usage is TRBV10-2 and J usage is TRBJ1-2; D is undetermined. Looked up from germline, CDR1 is WSHSY and CDR2 is SAAADI. This CDR3 is 15 amino acids long. The germline V and J ends were trimmed by 7 bases and 0 bases, with 15 bases remaining between them. CDR3 DNA sequence: TGCGCCAGCACCCCCCGGGTCGTAGCTAACTATGGCTACACCTTC. This gives the protein CASTPRVVANYGYTF.

The genes are TRBV28 and TRBJ1-6; the match to TRBD1 covers 10 bases. Germline lookup yields CDR1 MDHEN and CDR2 SYDVKM. CDR3 length equals 15 residues. With 7 bases clipped from V and 7 bases from J, the junction kept 7 bases outside the gene matches. The CDR3 protein is CASITGTGENSPLHF. In nucleotides, the CDR3 is TGTGCCAGCATCACGGGGACAGGGGAAAATTCACCCCTCCACTTT.

The chain employs TRBV28 and TRBJ1-5; D is perhaps TRBD1 (5 bases). The ends were cut back, 1 base at V and 3 bases at J, with 10 bases in the middle. The CDR3 has 15 amino acids. CDR1 is MDHEN and CDR2 is SYDVKM in the germline V gene. The chain's CDR3 is CASSLFPRVNQPQHF. The CDR3 coding sequence is TGTGCCAGCAGTTTATTTCCCAGGGTCAATCAGCCCCAGCATTTT.

This clone was seen only a few times. The chain combines TRBV4-1 with TRBJ1-1, with 7 bases fitting TRBD1. Germline lookup yields CDR1 MGHRA and CDR2 YSYEKL. J was trimmed by 3 bases and V by 4 bases; bases with no gene match: 5. The CDR3 runs 14 residues. CDR3 amino acids: CASSPGQSDTEAFF. The DNA for the CDR3 is TGCGCCAGCAGCCCGGGACAGTCAGACACTGAAGCTTTCTTT.

The V and J genes are TRBV28 and TRBJ1-5, with D possibly matching TRBD1 (6 bases). CDR1 MDHEN and CDR2 SYDVKM come from the germline V gene. Trimming cost V 2 bases and J 2 bases, with 16 bases left between them. This CDR3 region has 17 residues. The CDR3, as DNA: TGTGCCAGCAGTTTAGGGGGGGCCCTAACCGGCAATCAGCCCCAGCATTTT. Translating it yields CASSLGGALTGNQPQHF.

The chain has TRBV21-1 and TRBJ1-1; TRBD1 reflects the table's D call only, with no check against the DNA. TRBV21-1 is tagged as a pseudogene. This CDR3 comprises 16 residues. This CDR3 reads CASRKVDLGGATEAFF. In nucleotides, the CDR3 is TGTGCCAGCAGAAAAGTTGACTTAGGGGGCGCTACTGAAGCTTTCTTT.

This clone has a handful of counts. The chain has TRBV2 and TRBJ2-2; tentatively, D is TRBD1 (6 bases). V was shortened by 10 bases and J by 5 bases, with 17 bases between the two germline ends. There are 14 residues in the CDR3. CDR1 is SNHLY and CDR2 is FYNNEI in the germline V gene. CDR3 DNA sequence: TGTGCCACCTCACCAGGGGTCCAGACCGGGGAGCTGTTTTTT. Encoded protein: CATSPGVQTGELFF. Full variable domain (rest looked up from reference TRBV2 and TRBJ2-2): EPEVTQTPSHQVTQMGQEVILRCVPISNHLYFYWYRQILGQKVEFLVSFYNNEISEKSEIFDDQFSVERPDGSNFTLKIRSTKLEDSAMYFCATSPGVQTGELFFGEGSRLTVL.

The J gene is TRBJ2-1, the V gene TRBV5-4, with unresolved D. The V end lost 7 bases, the J end lost 3 bases, and 5 bases lay between the germline ends. Germline V gene data show CDR1 as SGHNT and CDR2 as YYREEE (reference sequence). This CDR3 has 11 amino acids. CDR3 nucleotides: TGTGCCAGCGTTTACTACAATGAGCAGTTCTTC. Translating gives CASVYYNEQFF. Full variable domain (rest looked up from reference TRBV5-4 and TRBJ2-1): ETGVTQSPTHLIKTRGQQVTLRCSSQSGHNTVSWYQQALGQGPQFIFQYYREEENGRGNFPPRFSGLQFPNYSSELNVNALELDDSALYLCASVYYNEQFFGPGTRLTVL.

The chain is built from TRBV18 and TRBJ1-4; a possible D gene is TRBD1 (6 bases). The ends were cut back, 3 bases at V and 8 bases at J, with 16 bases in the middle. Germline V gene lookup returns CDR1 KGHSH and CDR2 LQKENI. The CDR3 consists of 15 residues. The CDR3 nucleotides read TGTGCCAGCTCACCCAGGACAGTTAAGGGGGAAAAACTGTTTTTT. Translating gives CASSPRTVKGEKLFF.